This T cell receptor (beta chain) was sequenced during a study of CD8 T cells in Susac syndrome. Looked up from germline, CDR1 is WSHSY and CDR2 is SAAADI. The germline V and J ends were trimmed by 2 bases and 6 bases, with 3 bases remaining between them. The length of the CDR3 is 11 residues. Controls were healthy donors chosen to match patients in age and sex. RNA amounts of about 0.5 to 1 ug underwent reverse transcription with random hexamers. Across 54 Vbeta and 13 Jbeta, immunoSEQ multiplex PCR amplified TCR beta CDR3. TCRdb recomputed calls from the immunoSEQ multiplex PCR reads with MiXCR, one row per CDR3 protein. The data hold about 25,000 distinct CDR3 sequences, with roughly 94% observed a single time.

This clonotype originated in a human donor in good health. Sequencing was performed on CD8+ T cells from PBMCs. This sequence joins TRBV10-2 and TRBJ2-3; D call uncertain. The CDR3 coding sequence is TGCGCCAGCAGTGAGATCGATACGCAGTATTTT. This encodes CASSEIDTQYF.